The source of this T cell receptor beta chain is a study of T cell responses to AZD1222 COVID-19 vaccine. Points from the study as a whole: Among AZD1222 vaccinees, only six or seven were seropositive at baseline.

Turning to this clone: The antigen remains undetermined.

The table came from immunoSEQ multiplex PCR; TCRdb's copy has only in-frame clones and leaves some out. The profile shows some 150,000 clones, 80% to 95% of them singletons. The TCR originated in an adult in good health. The source material was peripheral blood, sampled on day 0 of MenACWY control vaccination.

The CDR3: CASSPISDRSEAFF. The CDR3 region has the DNA TGTGCCAGCAGCCCGATATCTGACAGATCGGAAGCTTTCTTT. V is TRBV5-4 and J is TRBJ1-1; the D gene is possibly TRBD1 (5 bases). With 4 bases removed from V and 8 bases from J, the gap between germline ends came to 18 bases. The CDR3 loop spans 14 amino acids. Germline values: CDR1 SGHNT, CDR2 YYREEE (reference sequence).